The 24 T cell receptor beta chains in this list originate from one sample, sequenced in a study of Ad26.COV2.S vaccination and SARS-CoV-2 variants. The table came from immunoSEQ multiplex PCR; TCRdb's copy has only in-frame clones and leaves some out. This table holds about 480,000 clones, roughly nine tenths found once. Treatment defined: some 20 received Ad26.COV2.S at low or high dose, single or two shots; about five received placebo; per-sample allocation not given. The samples date from day 63 after the first vaccine or placebo injection. The sequencing here drew on peripheral blood, taken in a trial of Ad26.COV2.S vaccine versus placebo. The source is a person aged 18-65 years who received the Ad26.COV2.S COVID-19 vaccine or a placebo.

V gene TRBV11-3 combines with J gene TRBJ2-2, with 7 bases identical to TRBD1. V was clipped by 5 bases and J by 5 bases; unmatched bases: 8. Germline CDR1 SGHNT, CDR2 YENEEA. The CDR3 contains 15 residues. CDR3 in DNA: TGTGCCAGCAGCCCGAGTAGGGGGCGGACCGGGGAGCTGTTTTTT. Translation: CASSPSRGRTGELFF.

The chain is built from TRBV29-1 and TRBJ2-3, with 7 bases that match TRBD2. Losses at the gene ends were 6 bases for V and 7 bases for J; bases not matched to a gene: 13. The CDR3 covers 14 residues. Germline V gene sequence: CDR1 SQVTM, CDR2 ANQGSEA. DNA of the CDR3: TGCAGCGTGGATCAAGCGGGAAGTAGAAATACGCAGTATTTT. It is translated as CSVDQAGSRNTQYF.

J is TRBJ2-3 and V is TRBV18; the match to TRBD1 covers 8 bases. This CDR3 is 16 amino acids long. Germline CDR1 is KGHSH and CDR2 is LQKENI. With 4 bases clipped from V and 1 base from J, the junction kept 7 bases outside the gene matches. Here the CDR3 reads CASSRRTGFGTDTQYF. CDR3 nucleotides: TGTGCCAGCTCACGACGGACAGGGTTTGGCACAGATACGCAGTATTTT.

Turning to this clone: At one of its ends the junction is not consistent with the germline gene, which may arise from a read error. The chain carries TRBV7-7 and TRBJ1-3; no clear D. The CDR3 sequence is 15 residues long. Per germline, CDR1 SSHAT and CDR2 FNYEAQ (reference sequence). CDR3 nucleotide sequence: TGTGCTAGCAGCTTAGACGCTAGCTCTGGAAACACCATATATTTT. Translation gives CASSLDASSGNTIYF.

The chain employs TRBV5-1 and TRBJ1-3; TRBD1 might be the D (5 bases). CDR3 size: 14 residues. CDR1 is SGHRS, CDR2 YFSETQ, per germline. Deletions cut 0 bases from V and 3 bases from J, with 7 bases between. The CDR3 protein is CASSLAGNGNTIYF. As DNA, the CDR3 is TGCGCCAGCAGCTTGGCAGGGAATGGAAACACCATATATTTT.

The chain combines TRBV25-1 with TRBJ2-7, with 7 bases that match TRBD1. V lost 2 bases, J lost 0 bases, and 10 bases stayed unmatched. Germline CDR1 and CDR2: MGHDK and SYGVNS. The CDR3 totals 17 residues. DNA for the CDR3: TGTGCCAGCAGTGAAGGTTTCTGGGACAGTTACTCCTACGAGCAGTACTTC. It codes for CASSEGFWDSYSYEQYF.

The CDR3 region has the DNA TGTGCCAGCAGTTTTGCTAGCGGGGCCTACGAGCAGTACTTC. It translates to CASSFASGAYEQYF. The chain recombines TRBV27 with TRBJ2-7, with 9 bases identical to TRBD2. Unmatched junction bases numbered 2, after V lost 3 bases and J lost 2 bases. The CDR3 covers 14 residues. Germline lookup yields CDR1 MNHEY and CDR2 SMNVEV (reference sequence).

This chain uses TRBV11-3 with TRBJ2-1; D is undetermined. The CDR3 is 14 amino acids. The ends were cut back, 2 bases at V and 7 bases at J, with 12 bases in the middle. Germline CDR1 is SGHNT and CDR2 is YENEEA. The CDR3 region has the DNA TGTGCCAGCAGCTTACAGGCCCAGAAGAATGAGCAGTTCTTC. Encoded protein: CASSLQAQKNEQFF.

The chain recombines TRBV19 with TRBJ2-2; D perhaps matches TRBD1 (6 bases). This CDR3 region has 14 residues. Germline V gene lookup returns CDR1 LNHDA and CDR2 SQIVND (reference sequence). Trimming took off 4 bases at V and 3 bases at J, with 9 bases between the two ends. CDR3 residues: CASSRGLDTGELFF. The CDR3 DNA reads as TGTGCCAGTAGTAGGGGGCTGGACACCGGGGAGCTGTTTTTT.

The chain is built from TRBV29-1 and TRBJ1-1, with 7 bases that match TRBD1. Trimming cost V 5 bases and J 4 bases; bases outside gene matches: 4. Germline V gene lookup returns CDR1 SQVTM and CDR2 ANQGSEA. The CDR3 extends over 12 amino acids. Here the CDR3 DNA reads TGCAGCGTTCTCCCAGGGGGCACTGAAGCTTTCTTT. It codes for CSVLPGGTEAFF.

The rearrangement links TRBV5-4 to TRBJ2-5; maybe TRBD1 (6 bases). The V end lost 0 bases, the J end lost 7 bases, and 16 bases lay between the germline ends. Germline CDR1 reads SGHNT; CDR2 reads YYREEE (reference sequence). The CDR3 runs 15 residues. The CDR3 region is CASSLEQSRGGTQYF. DNA for the CDR3: TGTGCCAGCAGCTTGGAGCAGAGTCGAGGGGGGACCCAGTACTTC.

This chain uses TRBV27 with TRBJ2-7; 13 nucleotides match TRBD2. The CDR3 contains 17 residues. Germline values: CDR1 MNHEY, CDR2 SMNVEV (reference sequence). J lost 2 bases, V lost 5 bases, and 9 bases had no gene match. DNA for the CDR3: TGTGCCAGCAGTCCTGGGACTAGCGGGGCCGCTCCCTACGAGCAGTACTTC. Protein product: CASSPGTSGAAPYEQYF.

The V gene is TRBV28, the J gene TRBJ2-3, with TRBD1 matching 8 bases. With 8 bases clipped from V and 1 base from J, the junction kept 5 bases outside the gene matches. This CDR3 is 14 amino acids long. Germline CDR1 MDHEN, CDR2 SYDVKM. The CDR3 nucleotides are TGTGCCAGCGGACAGGGCTGGGGCACAGATACGCAGTATTTT. It encodes CASGQGWGTDTQYF.

This rearrangement joins TRBV7-9 to TRBJ2-1, with D possibly TRBD2 on 6 matching bases. Germline-derived CDR1 and CDR2 are SEHNR and FQNEAQ (reference sequence). The ends were cut back, 8 bases at V and 7 bases at J, with 24 bases in the middle. The CDR3 is made up of 16 amino acids. CDR3 sequence (DNA): TGTGCCAGCTCTCCTAATCGGAGAGGGACTTATAATGAGCAGTTCTTC. Residues: CASSPNRRGTYNEQFF.

As for this clone: This specimen includes other DNA sequences encoding the same CDR3. V and J are TRBV5-4 and TRBJ2-3; D uncertain. The V gene lost 0 bases and the J gene lost 0 bases, with 5 bases spanning the gap. Germline CDR1 SGHNT, CDR2 YYREEE (reference sequence). The length of the CDR3 is 14 residues. The CDR3 loop reads CASSLGGSTDTQYF. CDR3 nucleotides: TGTGCCAGCAGCTTGGGGGGAAGCACAGATACGCAGTATTTT.

V usage is TRBV12-3 or TRBV12-4 and J usage is TRBJ2-3; D gene ambiguous. Trimming took off 6 bases at V and 9 bases at J, with 10 bases between the two ends. The CDR3 totals 11 residues. The CDR3 sequence is CASRMGRTQYF. As DNA, the CDR3 is TGTGCCAGCAGGATGGGAAGGACGCAGTATTTT.

This clone has just a few counts. At one end the junction does not follow the germline gene, possibly because of a read error. The chain carries TRBV7-7 and TRBJ2-7; D might be TRBD2 (6 bases). The CDR3 covers 18 residues. The V gene's germline CDR1 is SSHAT and CDR2 FNYEAQ (reference sequence). The CDR3 is CASSLSRFGGKILGEQYF. The CDR3 DNA sequence: TGTGCTAGCAGCTTAAGTAGGTTCGGCGGGAAGATTCTAGGCGAGCAGTACTTC. Variable domain in full (rest from reference TRBV7-7 and TRBJ2-7): GAGVSQSPRYKVTKRGQDVTLRCDPISSHATLYWYQQALGQGPEFLTYFNYEAQPDKSGLPSDRFSAERPEGSISTLTIQRTEQRDSAMYRCASSLSRFGGKILGEQYFGPGTRLTVT.

The V call is TRBV7-6, the J call TRBJ2-5; no firm D call. Trimming pared 4 bases from V and 2 bases from J, leaving 2 bases between. Germline CDR1 and CDR2: SGHVS and FNYEAQ. The CDR3 covers 11 residues. The CDR3 loop is CASSSQETQYF. In DNA, the CDR3 is TGTGCCAGCAGCTCACAAGAGACCCAGTACTTC.

This clone was counted once. In nucleotides, the CDR3 is TGCGCCAGCAGCCAAGCCTTCGACAGGGCCTCTGGAAACACCATATATTTT. Its translation: CASSQAFDRASGNTIYF. This rearrangement joins TRBV4-1 to TRBJ1-3; 7 bases are a match to TRBD1. With 1 base clipped from V and 0 bases from J, the junction kept 6 bases outside the gene matches. The CDR3 is 17 residues long. Germline assignment: CDR1 MGHRA and CDR2 YSYEKL.

This clone occurred once. This sequence joins TRBV9 and TRBJ1-5; D perhaps matches TRBD1 (5 bases). CDR1 and CDR2 (germline): SGDLS, YYNGEE. Trimming took off 0 bases at V and 5 bases at J, with 12 bases between the two ends. This CDR3 comprises 15 residues. The CDR3 DNA is TGTGCCAGCAGCGTAGGAGGAGGGGAGGATCAGCCCCAGCATTTT. Translating gives CASSVGGGEDQPQHF.

Concerning this clone itself: Other DNA sequences in the same sample also yield this CDR3. The CDR3 sequence is CASSQAGPRTDTQYF. The CDR3 DNA reads TGTGCCAGCAGCCAAGCCGGCCCCCGCACAGATACGCAGTATTTT. The J gene is TRBJ2-3, the V gene TRBV3-1 (or the pseudogene TRBV3-2); D remains unclear. The CDR3 is 15 residues long. CDR1 LGHDT and CDR2 YNNKEL come from the germline V gene (reference sequence). Trimming took off 1 base at V and 1 base at J, with 9 bases between the two ends.

The chain joins TRBV14 to TRBJ2-5; possible D gene TRBD1, 6 bases. In germline, CDR1 is SGHDN, CDR2 FVKESK. The CDR3 extends over 14 amino acids. Trimming pared 3 bases from V and 4 bases from J, leaving 12 bases between. The CDR3 protein is CASSQAQGRETQYF. CDR3 coding DNA: TGTGCCAGCAGCCAGGCACAGGGTAGAGAGACCCAGTACTTC.

The chain is built from TRBV5-4 and TRBJ2-6; the match to TRBD2 covers 8 bases. Germline loops: CDR1 SGHNT, CDR2 YYREEE (reference sequence). Trimming removed 0 bases from V and 11 bases from J; junction bases left unmatched: 13. CDR3 length: 17 residues. The CDR3 DNA follows: TGTGCCAGCAGCTTGGCCGGGGGGGCCCTCCTGGGTCACGTCCTGACTTTC. Translating gives CASSLAGGALLGHVLTF.

The chain combines TRBV9 with TRBJ2-1, with D tentatively TRBD1 (5 bases). The CDR3 is 16 amino acids. V was shortened by 6 bases and J by 2 bases, with 18 bases between the two germline ends. Germline V lookup: CDR1 SGDLS, CDR2 YYNGEE. This chain's CDR3 is CASNVGERGTYNEQFF. The CDR3, as DNA: TGTGCCAGCAACGTTGGGGAAAGGGGAACCTACAATGAGCAGTTCTTC.